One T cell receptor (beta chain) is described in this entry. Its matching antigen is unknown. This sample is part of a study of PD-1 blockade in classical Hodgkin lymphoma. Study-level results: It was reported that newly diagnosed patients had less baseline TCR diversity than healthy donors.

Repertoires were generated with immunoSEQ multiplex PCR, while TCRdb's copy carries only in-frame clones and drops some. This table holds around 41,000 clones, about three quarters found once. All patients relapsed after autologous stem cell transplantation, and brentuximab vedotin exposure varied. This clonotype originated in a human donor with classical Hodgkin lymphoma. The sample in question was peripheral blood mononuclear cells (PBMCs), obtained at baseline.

CDR3 protein: CASQTSGRFPSTDTQYF. CDR3 DNA: TGTGCCAGCCAAACTAGCGGGAGGTTCCCTAGCACAGATACGCAGTATTTT. This chain uses TRBV27 with TRBJ2-3, with 12 bases fitting TRBD2. The germline V gene has CDR1 MNHEY and CDR2 SMNVEV (reference sequence). The CDR3 is made up of 17 amino acids. Germline trimming cut 8 bases from V and 0 bases from J; bases unmatched to any gene: 9.